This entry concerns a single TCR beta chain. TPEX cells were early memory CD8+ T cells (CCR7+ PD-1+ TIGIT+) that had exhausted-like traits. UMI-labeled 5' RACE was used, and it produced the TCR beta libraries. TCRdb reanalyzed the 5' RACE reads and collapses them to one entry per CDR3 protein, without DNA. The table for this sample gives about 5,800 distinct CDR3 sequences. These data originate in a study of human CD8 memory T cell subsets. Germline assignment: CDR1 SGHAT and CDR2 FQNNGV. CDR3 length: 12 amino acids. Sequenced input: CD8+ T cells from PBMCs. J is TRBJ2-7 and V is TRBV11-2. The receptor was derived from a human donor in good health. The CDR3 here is CASSLERYEQYF.